This record looks at one TCR beta chain sequence and its context. These data come from a study of T cell responses to AZD1222 COVID-19 vaccine. The germline gives CDR1 SGHRS, CDR2 YFSETQ. V lost 0 bases to trimming and J lost 4 bases; unmatched junction nucleotides: 2. The CDR3 contains 15 residues. Produced via immunoSEQ multiplex PCR; TCRdb's table is partial and in-frame only. The repertoire holds approximately 160,000 clones, with 85% to 95% as singletons. Sequences were derived from peripheral blood, sampled 28 days after the second AZD1222 dose. This TCR came from an adult who received the AZD1222 COVID-19 vaccine. The rearrangement uses TRBV5-1 and TRBJ2-1; 9 bases are shared with TRBD2. The CDR3 loop reads CASSLGLAGYNEQFF. The DNA for the CDR3 is TGCGCCAGCAGCTTGGGGCTAGCGGGGTACAATGAGCAGTTCTTC.